This T cell receptor beta chain was retrieved from a study of CD8+CD57+ T cells in acquired aplastic anemia. Trimming removed 6 bases at V and 0 bases at J, with 8 bases between. CDR3 length: 13 amino acids. CDR1 and CDR2 (germline): WSHSY, SAAADI. The template used for profiling TCR beta VDJ and CDR3 was genomic DNA. TCRdb analysed the reads with MiXCR anew, one entry per CDR3 protein. The sample has more than 45,000 distinct CDR3 sequences, around 69% seen once. This clonotype was counted a few times. The TCR sequence derives from a human donor in good health, serving as a control. The rearrangement joins TRBV10-2 to TRBJ1-1; the D is unclear. The sequencing sample was made of sorted CD4+, CD8+, or CD8+CD57+ T cells (not recorded which) from PBMCs. The CDR3 sequence is CASRARMNTEAFF. The CDR3 coding sequence is TGCGCCAGCAGGGCACGGATGAACACTGAAGCTTTCTTT.